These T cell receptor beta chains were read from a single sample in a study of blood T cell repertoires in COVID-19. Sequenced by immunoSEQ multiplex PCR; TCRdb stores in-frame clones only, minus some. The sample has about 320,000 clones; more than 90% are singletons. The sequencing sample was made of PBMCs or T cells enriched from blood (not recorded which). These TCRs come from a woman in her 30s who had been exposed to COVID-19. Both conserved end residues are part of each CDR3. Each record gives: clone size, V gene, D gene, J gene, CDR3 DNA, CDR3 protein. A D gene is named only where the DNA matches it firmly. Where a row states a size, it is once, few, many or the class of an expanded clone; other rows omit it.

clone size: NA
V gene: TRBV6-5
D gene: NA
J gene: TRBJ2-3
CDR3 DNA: TGTGCCAGCAATAAGGCAGGTCGGTCGAGTACGCAGTATTTT
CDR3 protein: CASNKAGRSSTQYF

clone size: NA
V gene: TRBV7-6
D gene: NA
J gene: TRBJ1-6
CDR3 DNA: TGTGCCAGCAGTCCAGCGACGGAGTCCAATTCACCCCTCCACTTT
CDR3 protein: CASSPATESNSPLHF

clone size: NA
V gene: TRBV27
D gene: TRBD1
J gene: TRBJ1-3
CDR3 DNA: TGTGCCAGCAGTTCCACAGGGGCGGCTGGAAACACCATATATTTT
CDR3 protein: CASSSTGAAGNTIYF

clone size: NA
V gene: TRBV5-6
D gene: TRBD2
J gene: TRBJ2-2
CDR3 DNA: TGTGCCAGCAGCTTGGCCTCGCGGGGGGGCACCGGGGAGCTGTTTTTT
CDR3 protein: CASSLASRGGTGELFF

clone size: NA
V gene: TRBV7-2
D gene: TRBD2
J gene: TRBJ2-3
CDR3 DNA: TGTGCCAGCAGCTTAGAAACTAGCGGGGGGTACACAGATACGCAGTATTTT
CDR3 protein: CASSLETSGGYTDTQYF

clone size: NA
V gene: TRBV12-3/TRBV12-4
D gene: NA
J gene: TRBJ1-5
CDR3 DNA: TGTGCCAGCTCGGACAGACCCTATCAGCCCCAGCATTTT
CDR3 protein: CASSDRPYQPQHF

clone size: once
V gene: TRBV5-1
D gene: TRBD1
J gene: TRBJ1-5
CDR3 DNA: TGCGCCAGCAGCTTGGCAGGGGGAGATAGCAATCAGCCCCAGCATTTT
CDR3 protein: CASSLAGGDSNQPQHF

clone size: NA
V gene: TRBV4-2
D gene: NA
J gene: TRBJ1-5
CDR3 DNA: TGTGCCAGCAGCCAAGATCCCATCACAGGGAGTGGGAGCAATCAGCCCCAGCATTTT
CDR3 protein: CASSQDPITGSGSNQPQHF

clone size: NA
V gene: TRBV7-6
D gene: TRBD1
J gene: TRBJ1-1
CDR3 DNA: TGTGCCAGCAGCCGGATACAGGGGACTGAAGCTTTCTTT
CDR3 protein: CASSRIQGTEAFF

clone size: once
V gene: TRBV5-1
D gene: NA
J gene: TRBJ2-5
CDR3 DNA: TGCGCCAGCAGCTTGGCCGGGTCGAAACCCTCGGGTGGGACCCAGTACTTC
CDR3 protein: CASSLAGSKPSGGTQYF

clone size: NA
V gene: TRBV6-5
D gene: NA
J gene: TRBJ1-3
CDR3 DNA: TGTGCCAGCAGCCGGACACATACTCTGGAAAACACCATATATTTT
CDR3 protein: CASSRTHTLENTIYF

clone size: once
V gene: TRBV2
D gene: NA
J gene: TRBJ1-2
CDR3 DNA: TGTGCCAGCGACCGCGACTCCCCGGGTCATGGCTACACCTTC
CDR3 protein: CASDRDSPGHGYTF

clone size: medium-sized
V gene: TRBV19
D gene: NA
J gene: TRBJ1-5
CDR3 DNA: TGTGCCAGTAGTACTGTAGGCAATCAGCCCCAGCATTTT
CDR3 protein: CASSTVGNQPQHF

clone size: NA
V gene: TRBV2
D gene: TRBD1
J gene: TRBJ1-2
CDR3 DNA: TGTGCCAGCAGTTATACAGGGGGGCAGGGCTACACCTTC
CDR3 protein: CASSYTGGQGYTF

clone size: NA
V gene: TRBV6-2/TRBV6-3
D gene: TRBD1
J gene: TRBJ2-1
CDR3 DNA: TGTGCCAGCAGTACTCGGACAGGGTATACCGGGCAGTTCTTC
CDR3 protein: CASSTRTGYTGQFF

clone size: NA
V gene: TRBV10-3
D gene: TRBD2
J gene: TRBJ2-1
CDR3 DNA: TGTGCCATCAGTGAGCGGGGGGGCCGAGACGGTGAGCAGTTCTTC
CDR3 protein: CAISERGGRDGEQFF

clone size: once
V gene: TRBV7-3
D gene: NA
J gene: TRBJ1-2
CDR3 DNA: TGTGCCAGCAGAAAAAGCGCCACAGGGACGTATGGCTACACCTTC
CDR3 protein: CASRKSATGTYGYTF

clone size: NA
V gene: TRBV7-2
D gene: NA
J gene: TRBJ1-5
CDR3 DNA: TGTGCCAGCAGCTTCGGAGGGGCCGATCAGCCCCAGCATTTT
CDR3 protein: CASSFGGADQPQHF

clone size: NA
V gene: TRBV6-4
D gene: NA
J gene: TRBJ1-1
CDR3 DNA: TGTGCCAGCAATAAAGGAGGTAAGGAGATCACTGAAGCTTTCTTT
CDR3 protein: CASNKGGKEITEAFF

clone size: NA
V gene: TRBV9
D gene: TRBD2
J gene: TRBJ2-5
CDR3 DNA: TGTGCCAGCAGCGTAACTAGCGGCCAAGAGACCCAGTACTTC
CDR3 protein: CASSVTSGQETQYF

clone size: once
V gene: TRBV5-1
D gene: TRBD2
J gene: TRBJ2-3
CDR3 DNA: TGCGCCAGCAGCTTGGGTCTAGCGGGGGGGAGCACAGATACGCAGTATTTT
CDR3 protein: CASSLGLAGGSTDTQYF

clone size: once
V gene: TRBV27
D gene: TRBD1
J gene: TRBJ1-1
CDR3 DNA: TGTGCCAGCAGTGGCCAGGACAGGGGAAGCACTGAAGCTTTCTTT
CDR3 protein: CASSGQDRGSTEAFF